This T cell receptor beta chain comes out of a study of blood T cell repertoires in COVID-19. Study information: The samples span acute and convalescent COVID-19 from the United States, Italy and Spain. Nucleic acid was either cDNA or gDNA, and it came from T cells, B-cell-depleted T cells, or PBMCs.

Germline CDR1 is MGHRA and CDR2 is YSYEKL. This CDR3 has 15 amino acids. V lost 1 base and J 6 bases, leaving 10 bases between the germline ends. In the source study's methods: Quantification of nucleated cells was approximated via reference gene primer amplification. Generated by immunoSEQ multiplex PCR, the TCRdb table keeps only in-frame clones and is missing some. V and J calls and clone size are copied from that table; D and trimming were computed from the DNA. The repertoire consists of some 130,000 clones, with almost 85% occurring once and the leading ten covering 9.5% to 15%. Source material: peripheral blood. The sequence derives from a human donor in a cohort sampled during active COVID-19. The chain has TRBV4-1 and TRBJ1-6; perhaps TRBD1 as D (5 bases). The CDR3 reads CASSQASRVNSPLHF. DNA for the CDR3: TGCGCCAGCAGCCAAGCGTCCAGGGTTAATTCACCCCTCCACTTT.